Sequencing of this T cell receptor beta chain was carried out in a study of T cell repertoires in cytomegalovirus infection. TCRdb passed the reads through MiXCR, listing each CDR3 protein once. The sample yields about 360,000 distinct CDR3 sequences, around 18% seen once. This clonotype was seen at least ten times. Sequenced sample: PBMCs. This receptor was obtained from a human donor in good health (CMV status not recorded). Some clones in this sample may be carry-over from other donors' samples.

The CDR3 DNA is TGTGCCAGCAGCTTAAACCCACTAGCGGGAGTGGGCAATGAGCAGTTCTTC. It translates to CASSLNPLAGVGNEQFF. This chain uses TRBV7-6 with TRBJ2-1; TRBD2 aligns across 11 bases. Unmatched junction bases numbered 9, after V lost 2 bases and J lost 6 bases. The CDR3 spans 17 residues. CDR1 is SGHVS, CDR2 FNYEAQ, per germline.